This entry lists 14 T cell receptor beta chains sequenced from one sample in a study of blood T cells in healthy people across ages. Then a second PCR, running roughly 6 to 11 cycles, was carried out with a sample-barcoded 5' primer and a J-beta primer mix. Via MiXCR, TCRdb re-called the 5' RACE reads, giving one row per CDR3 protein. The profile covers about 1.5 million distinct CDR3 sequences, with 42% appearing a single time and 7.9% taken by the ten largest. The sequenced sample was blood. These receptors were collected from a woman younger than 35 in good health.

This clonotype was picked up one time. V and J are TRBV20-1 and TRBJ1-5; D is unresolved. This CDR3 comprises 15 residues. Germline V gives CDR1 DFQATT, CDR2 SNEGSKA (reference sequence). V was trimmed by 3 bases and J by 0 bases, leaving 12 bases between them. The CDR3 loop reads CSASSRDSSNQPQHF. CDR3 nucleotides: TGCAGTGCTAGTTCACGGGATTCTAGCAATCAGCCCCAGCATTTT.

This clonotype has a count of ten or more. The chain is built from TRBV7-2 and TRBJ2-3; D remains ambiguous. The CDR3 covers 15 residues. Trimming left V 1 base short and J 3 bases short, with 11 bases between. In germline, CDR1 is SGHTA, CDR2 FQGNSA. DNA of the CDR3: TGTGCCAGCAGCTTAGGTCAGTCCGGTACAGATACGCAGTATTTT. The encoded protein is CASSLGQSGTDTQYF.

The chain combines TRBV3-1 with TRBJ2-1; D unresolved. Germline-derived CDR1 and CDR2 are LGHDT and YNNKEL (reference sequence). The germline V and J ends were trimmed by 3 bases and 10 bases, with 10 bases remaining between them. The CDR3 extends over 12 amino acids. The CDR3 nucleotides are TGTGCCAGCAGCCAGGGAATTCGCGAGCAGTTCTTC. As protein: CASSQGIREQFF.

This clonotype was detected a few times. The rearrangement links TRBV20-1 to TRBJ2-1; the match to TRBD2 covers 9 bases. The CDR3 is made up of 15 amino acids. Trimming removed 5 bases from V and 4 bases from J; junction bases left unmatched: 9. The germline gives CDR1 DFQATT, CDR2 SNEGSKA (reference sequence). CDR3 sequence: CSAVAGGRMYNEQFF. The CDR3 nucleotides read TGCAGTGCTGTCGCGGGGGGGCGGATGTACAATGAGCAGTTCTTC.

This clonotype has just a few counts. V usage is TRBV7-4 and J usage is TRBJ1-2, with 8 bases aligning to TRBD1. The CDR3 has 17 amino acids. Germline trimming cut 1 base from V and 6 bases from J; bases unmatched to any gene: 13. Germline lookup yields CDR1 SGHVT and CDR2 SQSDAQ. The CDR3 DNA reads TGTGCCAGCAGCTTAGTCCGGGCTGAGGGCAGGGGGCATGGCTACACCTTC. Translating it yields CASSLVRAEGRGHGYTF. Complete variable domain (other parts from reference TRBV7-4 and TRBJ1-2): GAGVSQSPRYKVAKRGRDVALRCDSISGHVTLYWYRQTLGQGSEVLTYSQSDAQRDKSGRPSGRFSAERPERSVSTLKIQRTEQGDSAVYLCASSLVRAEGRGHGYTFGSGTRLTVV.

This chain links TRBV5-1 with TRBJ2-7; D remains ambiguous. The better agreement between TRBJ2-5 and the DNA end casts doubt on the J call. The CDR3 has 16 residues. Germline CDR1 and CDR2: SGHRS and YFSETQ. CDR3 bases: TGCGCCAGCAGCTTGGCCGGTCTATTCGTCACGGAGACCCAGTACTTC. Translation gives CASSLAGLFVTETQYF.

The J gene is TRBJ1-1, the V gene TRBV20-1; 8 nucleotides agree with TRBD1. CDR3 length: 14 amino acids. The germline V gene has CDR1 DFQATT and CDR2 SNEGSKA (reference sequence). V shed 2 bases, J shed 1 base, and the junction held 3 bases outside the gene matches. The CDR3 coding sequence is TGCAGTGCTAGATTGACAGGGGCGAACACTGAAGCTTTCTTT. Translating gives CSARLTGANTEAFF.

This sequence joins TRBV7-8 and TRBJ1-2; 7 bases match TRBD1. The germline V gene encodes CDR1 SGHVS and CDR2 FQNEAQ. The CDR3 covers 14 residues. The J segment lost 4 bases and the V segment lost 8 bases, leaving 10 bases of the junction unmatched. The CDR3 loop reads CASFNAQGPYGYTF. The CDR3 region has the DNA TGTGCCAGCTTCAACGCACAGGGGCCCTATGGCTACACCTTC.

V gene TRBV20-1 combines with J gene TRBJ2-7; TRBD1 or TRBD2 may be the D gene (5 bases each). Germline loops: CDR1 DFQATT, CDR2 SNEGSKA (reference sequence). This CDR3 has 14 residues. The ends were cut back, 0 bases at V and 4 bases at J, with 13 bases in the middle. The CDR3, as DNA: TGCAGTGCTAGAGATCCGGGGCAGCTTTACGAGCAGTACTTC. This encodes CSARDPGQLYEQYF.

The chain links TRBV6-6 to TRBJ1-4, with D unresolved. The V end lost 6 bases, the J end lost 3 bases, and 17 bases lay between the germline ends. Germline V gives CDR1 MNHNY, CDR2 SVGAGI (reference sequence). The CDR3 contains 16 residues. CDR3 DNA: TGTGCCAGCAGCCCACGGGAGGAGCGGGCTAATGAAAAACTGTTTTTT. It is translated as CASSPREERANEKLFF.

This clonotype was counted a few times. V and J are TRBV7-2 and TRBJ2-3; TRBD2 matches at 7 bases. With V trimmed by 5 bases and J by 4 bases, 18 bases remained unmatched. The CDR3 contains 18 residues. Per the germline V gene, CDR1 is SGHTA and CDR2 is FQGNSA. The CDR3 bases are TGTGCCAGCAGCGCCCACCGACTAGCTAGGGTTCGCTCAGATACGCAGTATTTT. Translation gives CASSAHRLARVRSDTQYF.

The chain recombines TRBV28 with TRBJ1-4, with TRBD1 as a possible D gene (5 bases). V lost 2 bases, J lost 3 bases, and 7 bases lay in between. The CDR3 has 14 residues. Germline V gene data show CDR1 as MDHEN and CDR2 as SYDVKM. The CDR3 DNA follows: TGTGCCAGCAGTTTACAGGGTCCTAATGAAAAACTGTTTTTT. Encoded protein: CASSLQGPNEKLFF.

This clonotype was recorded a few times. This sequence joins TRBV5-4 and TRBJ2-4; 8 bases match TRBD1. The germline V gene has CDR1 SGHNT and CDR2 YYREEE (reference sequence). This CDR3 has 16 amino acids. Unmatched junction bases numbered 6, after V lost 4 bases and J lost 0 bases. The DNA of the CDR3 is TGTGCCAGCAGCGTGACAGGGGCTGAAGCCAAAAACATTCAGTACTTC. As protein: CASSVTGAEAKNIQYF.

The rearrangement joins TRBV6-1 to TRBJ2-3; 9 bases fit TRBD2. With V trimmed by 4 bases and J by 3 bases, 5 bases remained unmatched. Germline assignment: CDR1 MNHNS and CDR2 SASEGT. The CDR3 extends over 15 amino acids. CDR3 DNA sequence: TGTGCCAGCAGTGCGCGGGGGGGAAAGACAGATACGCAGTATTTT. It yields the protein CASSARGGKTDTQYF.